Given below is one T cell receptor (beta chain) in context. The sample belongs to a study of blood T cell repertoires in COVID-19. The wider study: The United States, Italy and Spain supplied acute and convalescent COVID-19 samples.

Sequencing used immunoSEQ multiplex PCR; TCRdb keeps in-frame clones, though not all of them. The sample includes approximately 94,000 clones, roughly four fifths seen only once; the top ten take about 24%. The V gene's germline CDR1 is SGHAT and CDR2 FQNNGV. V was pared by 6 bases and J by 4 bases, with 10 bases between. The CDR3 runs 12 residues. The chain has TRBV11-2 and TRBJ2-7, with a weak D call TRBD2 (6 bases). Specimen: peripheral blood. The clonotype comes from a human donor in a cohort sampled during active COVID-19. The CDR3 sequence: CASSPREYEQYF. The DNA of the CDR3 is TGTGCCAGCAGTCCCCGGGAGTACGAGCAGTACTTC.